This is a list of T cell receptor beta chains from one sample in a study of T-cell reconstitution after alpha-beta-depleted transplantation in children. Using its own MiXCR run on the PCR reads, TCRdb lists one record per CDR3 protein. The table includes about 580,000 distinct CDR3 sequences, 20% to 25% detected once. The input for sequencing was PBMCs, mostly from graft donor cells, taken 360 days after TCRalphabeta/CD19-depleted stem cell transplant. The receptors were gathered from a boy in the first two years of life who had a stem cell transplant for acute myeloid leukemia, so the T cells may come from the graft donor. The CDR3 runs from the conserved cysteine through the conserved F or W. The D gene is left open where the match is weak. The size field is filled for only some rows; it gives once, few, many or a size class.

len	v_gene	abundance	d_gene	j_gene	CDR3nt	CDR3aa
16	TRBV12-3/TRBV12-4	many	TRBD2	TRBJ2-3	TGTGCCAGCAGTTCGTCCCTGGGACTAGCAGGAGATACGCAGTATTTT	CASSSSLGLAGDTQYF
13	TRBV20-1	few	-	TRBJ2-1	TGCAGTGCTAGGCAGGGGCCCAGCAATGAGCAGTTCTTC	CSARQGPSNEQFF
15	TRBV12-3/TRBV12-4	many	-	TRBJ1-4	TGTGCCAGCAGCCTACAGGACAGCGGTGTTGAAAAACTGTTTTTT	CASSLQDSGVEKLFF
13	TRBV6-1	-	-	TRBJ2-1	TGTGCCAGCAATGGGTGGTCCTACAATGAGCAGTTCTTC	CASNGWSYNEQFF
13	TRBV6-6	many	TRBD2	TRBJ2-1	TGTGCCAGCAGGGGCGCGGGGGGCAATGAGCAGTTCTTC	CASRGAGGNEQFF
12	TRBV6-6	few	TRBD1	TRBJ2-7	TGTGCCAGCGACACAGGGGCCTACGAGCAGTACTTC	CASDTGAYEQYF
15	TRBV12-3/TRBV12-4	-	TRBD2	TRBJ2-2	TGTGCCAGCAGTTTGGGACTAGCGGAGACCGGGGAGCTGTTTTTT	CASSLGLAETGELFF
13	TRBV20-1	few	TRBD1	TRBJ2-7	TGCAGTGCCACGGGACAGGGGTTATACGAGCAGTACTTC	CSATGQGLYEQYF
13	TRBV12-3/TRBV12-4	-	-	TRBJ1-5	TGTGCCAGCAGCATTGATAGCAATCAGCCCCAGCATTTT	CASSIDSNQPQHF
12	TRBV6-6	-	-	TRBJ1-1	TGTGCCAGCAGTACCCTGAACACTGAAGCTTTCTTT	CASSTLNTEAFF
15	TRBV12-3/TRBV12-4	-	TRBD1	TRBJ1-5	TGTGCCAGCAGTTTAAGGACAGGGCGCAATCAGCCCCAGCATTTT	CASSLRTGRNQPQHF
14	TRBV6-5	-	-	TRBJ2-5	TGTGCCAGCAGTTACTCGATATCAAAAGAGACCCAGTACTTC	CASSYSISKETQYF
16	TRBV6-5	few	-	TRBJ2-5	TGTGCCAGCAGTTACACACGATCAGGGTTAGGAGAGACCCAGTACTTC	CASSYTRSGLGETQYF
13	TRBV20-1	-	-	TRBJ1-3	TGCAGTGCTTCACCCCGACTCGGAAACACCATATATTTT	CSASPRLGNTIYF
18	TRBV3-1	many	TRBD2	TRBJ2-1	TGTGCCAGCAGCAGGACTAGCGGGGGGGCCCCCCTCTACAATGAGCAGTTCTTC	CASSRTSGGAPLYNEQFF
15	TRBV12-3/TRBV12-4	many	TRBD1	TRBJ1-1	TGTGCCAGCAGTTTCGGAGGGGGCCTTGGCACTGAAGCTTTCTTT	CASSFGGGLGTEAFF
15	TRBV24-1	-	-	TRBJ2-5	TGTGCCACCAGTGGATACTCCGGGGCTCGGGAGACCCAGTACTTC	CATSGYSGARETQYF
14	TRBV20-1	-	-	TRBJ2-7	TGCAGTGCTAGAGATTTGGGGGTTTCGTACGAGCAGTACTTC	CSARDLGVSYEQYF
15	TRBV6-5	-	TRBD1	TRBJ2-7	TGTGCCAGCAGTTACTTAAAAGGGACAGGGGACGAGCAGTACTTC	CASSYLKGTGDEQYF
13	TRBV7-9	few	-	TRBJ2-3	TGTGCCAGCAGCTTAGCGAACAAGGATACGCAGTATTTT	CASSLANKDTQYF
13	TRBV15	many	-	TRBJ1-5	TGTGCCACCAGCAGAGCCTACAATCAGCCCCAGCATTTT	CATSRAYNQPQHF
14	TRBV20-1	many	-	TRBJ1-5	TGCAGTGCCCTGGCTTCGGACAGTAATCAGCCCCAGCATTTT	CSALASDSNQPQHF
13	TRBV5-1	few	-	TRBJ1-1	TGCGCCAGCAGGCTAAACAGGGACACTGAAGCTTTCTTT	CASRLNRDTEAFF
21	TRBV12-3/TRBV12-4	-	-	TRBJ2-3	TGTGCCAGCAGTTTCGAGATAGGGGGGGGGACTTCCCACCTTAGCACAGATACGCAGTATTTT	CASSFEIGGGTSHLSTDTQYF
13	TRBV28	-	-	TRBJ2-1	TGTGCCAGCAGGGTTATGGGAGGCAATGAGCAGTTCTTC	CASRVMGGNEQFF
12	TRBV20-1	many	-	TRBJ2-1	TGCAGTGCTAGCCCCGGGAGAAATGAGCAGTTCTTC	CSASPGRNEQFF
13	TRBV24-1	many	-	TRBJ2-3	TGTGCCACCAGTGACGTCATGGAAGATACGCAGTATTTT	CATSDVMEDTQYF
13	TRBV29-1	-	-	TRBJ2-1	TGCAGCGTGGCTGGACAGATTTACAATGAGCAGTTCTTC	CSVAGQIYNEQFF
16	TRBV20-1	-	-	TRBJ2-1	TGCAGTGCTAGAGATCCGGAGACAGGTGCCTACAATGAGCAGTTCTTC	CSARDPETGAYNEQFF
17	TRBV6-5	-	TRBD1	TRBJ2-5	TGTGCCAGCAGTTACGGCGGAGACAGGGGGCTACAAGAGACCCAGTACTTC	CASSYGGDRGLQETQYF
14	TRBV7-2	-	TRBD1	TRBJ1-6	TGTGCCAGCAGACCCGGGACAGGGGTTTCACCCCTCCACTTT	CASRPGTGVSPLHF